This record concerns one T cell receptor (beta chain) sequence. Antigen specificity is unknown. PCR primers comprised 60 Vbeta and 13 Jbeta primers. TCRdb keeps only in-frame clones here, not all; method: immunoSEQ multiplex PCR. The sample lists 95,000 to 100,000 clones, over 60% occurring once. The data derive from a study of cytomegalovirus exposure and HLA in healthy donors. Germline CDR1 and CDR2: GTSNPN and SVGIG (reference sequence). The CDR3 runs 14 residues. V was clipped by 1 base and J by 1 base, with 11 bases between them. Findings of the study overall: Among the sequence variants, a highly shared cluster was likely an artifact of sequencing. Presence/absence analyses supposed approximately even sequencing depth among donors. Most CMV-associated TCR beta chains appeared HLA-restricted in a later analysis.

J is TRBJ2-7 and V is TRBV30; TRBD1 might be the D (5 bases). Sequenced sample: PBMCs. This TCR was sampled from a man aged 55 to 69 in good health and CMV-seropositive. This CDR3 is CAWSGDRRSYEQYF. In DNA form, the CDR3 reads TGTGCCTGGAGTGGTGACAGAAGATCCTACGAGCAGTACTTC.